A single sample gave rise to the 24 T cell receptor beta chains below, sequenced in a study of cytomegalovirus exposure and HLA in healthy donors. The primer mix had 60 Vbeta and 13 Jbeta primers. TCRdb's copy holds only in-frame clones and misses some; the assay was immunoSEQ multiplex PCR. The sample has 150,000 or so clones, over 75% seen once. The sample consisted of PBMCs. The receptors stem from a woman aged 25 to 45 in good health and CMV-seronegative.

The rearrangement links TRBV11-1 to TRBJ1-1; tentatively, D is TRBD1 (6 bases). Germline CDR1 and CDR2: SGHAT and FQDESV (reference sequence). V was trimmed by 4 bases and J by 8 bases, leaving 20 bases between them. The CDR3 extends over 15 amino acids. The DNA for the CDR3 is TGTGCCAGCAGCTCGGAGGGGGGGGAACTAACCGAAGCTTTCTTT. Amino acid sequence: CASSSEGGELTEAFF.

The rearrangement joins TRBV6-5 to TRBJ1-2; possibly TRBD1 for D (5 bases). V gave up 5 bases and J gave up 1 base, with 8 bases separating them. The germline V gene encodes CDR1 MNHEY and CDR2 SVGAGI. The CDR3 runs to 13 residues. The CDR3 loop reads CASSLDSNYGYTF. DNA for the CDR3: TGTGCCAGCAGTCTCGACAGTAACTATGGCTACACCTTC.

The CDR3 DNA reads TGTGCCAGCAGTGAAGGACAGGGGGCTATAGGTCAGCCCCAGCATTTT. It translates to CASSEGQGAIGQPQHF. The chain carries TRBV2 and TRBJ1-5; 10 bases fit TRBD1. The CDR3 has 16 residues. Germline V gene sequence: CDR1 SNHLY, CDR2 FYNNEI. Trimming at V came to 1 base and at J to 6 bases, leaving 6 bases not matched to a gene.

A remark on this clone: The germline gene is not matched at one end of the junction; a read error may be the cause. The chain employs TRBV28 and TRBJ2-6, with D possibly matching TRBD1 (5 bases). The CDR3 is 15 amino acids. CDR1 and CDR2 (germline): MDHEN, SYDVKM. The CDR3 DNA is TGTGCCAGCAGTTTAGACCCCTCTGGGGCCAACGGCCTGACTTTC. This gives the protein CASSLDPSGANGLTF.

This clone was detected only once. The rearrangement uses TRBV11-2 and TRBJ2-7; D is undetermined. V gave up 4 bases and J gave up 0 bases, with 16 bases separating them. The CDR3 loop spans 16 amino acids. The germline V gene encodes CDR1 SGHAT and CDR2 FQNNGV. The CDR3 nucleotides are TGTGCCAGCAGCTCCCCTTGGGCAATACGCTCCTACGAGCAGTACTTC. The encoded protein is CASSSPWAIRSYEQYF.

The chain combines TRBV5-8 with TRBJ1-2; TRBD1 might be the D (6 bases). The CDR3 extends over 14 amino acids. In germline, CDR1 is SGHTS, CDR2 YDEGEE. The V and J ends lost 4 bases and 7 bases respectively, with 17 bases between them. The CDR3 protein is CASSPQGLRGGYTF. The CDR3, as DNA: TGTGCCAGCAGCCCTCAGGGGCTTCGAGGTGGCTACACCTTC.

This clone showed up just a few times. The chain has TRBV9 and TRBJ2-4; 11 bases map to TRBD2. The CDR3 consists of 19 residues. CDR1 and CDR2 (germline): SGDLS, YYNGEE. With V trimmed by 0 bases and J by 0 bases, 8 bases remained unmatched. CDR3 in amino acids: CASSVGLAGGELAKNIQYF. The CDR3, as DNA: TGTGCCAGCAGCGTAGGCCTAGCGGGGGGCGAACTAGCCAAAAACATTCAGTACTTC.

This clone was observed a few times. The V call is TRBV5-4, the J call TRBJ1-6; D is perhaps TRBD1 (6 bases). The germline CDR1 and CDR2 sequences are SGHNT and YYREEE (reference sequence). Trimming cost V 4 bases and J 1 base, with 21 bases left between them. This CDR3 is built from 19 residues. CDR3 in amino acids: CASSPPPYRVGSYNSPLHF. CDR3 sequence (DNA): TGTGCCAGCAGCCCACCCCCTTACAGGGTCGGTTCCTATAATTCACCCCTCCACTTT.

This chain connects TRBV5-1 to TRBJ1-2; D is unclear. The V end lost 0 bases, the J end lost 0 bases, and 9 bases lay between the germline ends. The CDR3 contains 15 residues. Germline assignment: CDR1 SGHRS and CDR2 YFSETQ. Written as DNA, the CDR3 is TGCGCCAGCAGCTTGGGAGGGCAGCCTAACTATGGCTACACCTTC. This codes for CASSLGGQPNYGYTF.

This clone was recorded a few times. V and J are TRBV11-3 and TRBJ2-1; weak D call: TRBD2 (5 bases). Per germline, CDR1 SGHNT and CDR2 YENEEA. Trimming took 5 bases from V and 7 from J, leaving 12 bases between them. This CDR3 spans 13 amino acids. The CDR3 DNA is TGTGCCAGCAGCGGCGGACTTTGGAATGAGCAGTTCTTC. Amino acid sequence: CASSGGLWNEQFF. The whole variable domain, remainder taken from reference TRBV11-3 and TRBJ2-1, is EAGVVQSPRYKIIEKKQPVAFWCNPISGHNTLYWYLQNLGQGPELLIRYENEEAVDDSQLPKDRFSAERLKGVDSTLKIQPAELGDSAVYLCASSGGLWNEQFFGPGTRLTVL.

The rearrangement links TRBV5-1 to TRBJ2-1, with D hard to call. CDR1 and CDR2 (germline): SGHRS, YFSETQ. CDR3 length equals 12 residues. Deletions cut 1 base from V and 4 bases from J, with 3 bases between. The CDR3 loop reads CASSLSYNEQFF. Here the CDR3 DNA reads TGCGCCAGCAGCTTGTCTTACAATGAGCAGTTCTTC.

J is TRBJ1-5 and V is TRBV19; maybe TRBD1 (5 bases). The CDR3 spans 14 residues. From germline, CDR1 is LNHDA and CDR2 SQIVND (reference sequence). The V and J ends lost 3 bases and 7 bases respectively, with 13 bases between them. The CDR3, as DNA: TGTGCCAGTAGTATTGTAGGAGGGGAGCAGCCCCAGCATTTT. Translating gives CASSIVGGEQPQHF.

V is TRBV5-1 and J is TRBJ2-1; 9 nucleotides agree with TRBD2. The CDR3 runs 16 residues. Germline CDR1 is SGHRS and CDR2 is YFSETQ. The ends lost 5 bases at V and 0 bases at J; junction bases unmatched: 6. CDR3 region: CASRASGAGSYNEQFF. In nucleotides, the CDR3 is TGCGCCAGCAGGGCTAGCGGGGCGGGCTCCTACAATGAGCAGTTCTTC.

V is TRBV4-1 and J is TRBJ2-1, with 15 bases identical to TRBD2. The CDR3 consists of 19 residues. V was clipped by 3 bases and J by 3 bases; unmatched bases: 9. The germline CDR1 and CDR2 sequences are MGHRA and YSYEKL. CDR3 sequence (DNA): TGCGCCAGCAGCCAGCGGACTAGCGGGGGGGCCTATAGCTACAATGAGCAGTTCTTC. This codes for CASSQRTSGGAYSYNEQFF.

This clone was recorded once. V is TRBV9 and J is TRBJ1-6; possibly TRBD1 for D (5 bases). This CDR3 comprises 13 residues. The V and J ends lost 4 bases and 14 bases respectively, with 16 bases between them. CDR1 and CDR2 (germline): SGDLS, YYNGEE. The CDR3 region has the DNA TGTGCCAGCAGCCCTACGGGACTCCCGGCCCTCCACTTT. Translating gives CASSPTGLPALHF.

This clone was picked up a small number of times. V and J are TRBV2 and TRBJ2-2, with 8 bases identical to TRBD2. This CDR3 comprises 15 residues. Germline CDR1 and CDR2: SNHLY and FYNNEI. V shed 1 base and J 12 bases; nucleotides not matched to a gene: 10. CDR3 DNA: TGTGCCAGCAGTGAAGGGCTAGCGGGCGGGGGGCAGCTGTTTTTT. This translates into CASSEGLAGGGQLFF.

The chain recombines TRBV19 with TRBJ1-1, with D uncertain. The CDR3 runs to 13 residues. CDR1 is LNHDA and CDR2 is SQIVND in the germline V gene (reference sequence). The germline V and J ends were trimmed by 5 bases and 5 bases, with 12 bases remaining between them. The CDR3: CASSSPGWTEAFF. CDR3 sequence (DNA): TGTGCCAGTAGTTCGCCGGGTTGGACTGAAGCTTTCTTT.

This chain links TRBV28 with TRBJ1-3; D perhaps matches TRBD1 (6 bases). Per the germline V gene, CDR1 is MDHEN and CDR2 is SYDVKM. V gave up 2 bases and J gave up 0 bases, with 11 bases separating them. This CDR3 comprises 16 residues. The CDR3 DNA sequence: TGTGCCAGCAGTTTAAACCAGGGGAGCTCTGGAAACACCATATATTTT. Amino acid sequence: CASSLNQGSSGNTIYF.

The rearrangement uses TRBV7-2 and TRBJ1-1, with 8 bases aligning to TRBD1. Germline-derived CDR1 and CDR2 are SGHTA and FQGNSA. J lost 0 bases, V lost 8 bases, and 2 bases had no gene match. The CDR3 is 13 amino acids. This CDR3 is CASGGQVNTEAFF. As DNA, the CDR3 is TGTGCCAGCGGGGGACAGGTGAACACTGAAGCTTTCTTT.

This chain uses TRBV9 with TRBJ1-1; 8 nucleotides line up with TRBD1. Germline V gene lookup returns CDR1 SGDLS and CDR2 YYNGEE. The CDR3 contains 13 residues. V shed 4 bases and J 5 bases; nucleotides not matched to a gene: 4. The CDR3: CASSIQGGTEAFF. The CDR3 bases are TGTGCCAGCAGCATACAGGGGGGAACTGAAGCTTTCTTT.

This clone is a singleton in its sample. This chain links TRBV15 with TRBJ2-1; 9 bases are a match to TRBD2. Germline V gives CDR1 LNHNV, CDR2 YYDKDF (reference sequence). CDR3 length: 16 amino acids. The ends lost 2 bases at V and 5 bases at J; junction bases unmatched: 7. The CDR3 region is CATSRSSGEIDNEQFF. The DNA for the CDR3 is TGTGCCACCAGCAGATCTAGCGGGGAGATCGACAATGAGCAGTTCTTC.

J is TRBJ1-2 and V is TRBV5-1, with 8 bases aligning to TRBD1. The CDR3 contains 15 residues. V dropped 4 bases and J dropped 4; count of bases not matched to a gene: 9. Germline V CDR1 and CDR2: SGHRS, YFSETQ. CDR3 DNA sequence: TGCGCCAGCAGCGGATCAGGGGGCTCTCCCTATGGCTACACCTTC. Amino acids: CASSGSGGSPYGYTF.

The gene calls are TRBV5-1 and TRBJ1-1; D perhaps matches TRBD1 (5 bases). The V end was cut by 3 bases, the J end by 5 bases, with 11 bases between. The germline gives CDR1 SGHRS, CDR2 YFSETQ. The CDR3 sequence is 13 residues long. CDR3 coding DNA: TGCGCCAGCAGCTCAGACAGCGGGACTGAAGCTTTCTTT. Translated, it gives CASSSDSGTEAFF.

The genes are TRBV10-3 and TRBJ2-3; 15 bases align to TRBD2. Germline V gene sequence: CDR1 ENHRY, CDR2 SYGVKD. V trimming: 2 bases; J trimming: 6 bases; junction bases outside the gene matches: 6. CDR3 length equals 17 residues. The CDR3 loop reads CAISEPGLAGGWDTQYF. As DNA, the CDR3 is TGTGCCATCAGTGAGCCCGGACTAGCGGGGGGGTGGGATACGCAGTATTTT.